Each of the 11 T cell receptor beta chains below was sequenced from the same sample in a study of PD-1 blockade in classical Hodgkin lymphoma. Brentuximab vedotin exposure varied, and every patient relapsed after autologous stem cell transplantation. Repertoires were generated with immunoSEQ multiplex PCR, while TCRdb's copy carries only in-frame clones and drops some. This table holds about 97,000 clones, around four fifths found once. The source material was peripheral blood mononuclear cells (PBMCs), sampled at baseline. These receptors originate from a human donor with classical Hodgkin lymphoma.

The chain links TRBV6-1 to TRBJ2-2; D possibly corresponds to TRBD2 (5 bases). The germline CDR1 and CDR2 sequences are MNHNS and SASEGT. The V gene lost 4 bases and the J gene lost 7 bases, with 22 bases spanning the gap. The CDR3 extends over 17 amino acids. The CDR3 DNA reads as TGTGCCAGCAGTGCCAGCCCGAGGAGCGGTCGGGGCGGGGAGCTGTTTTTT. Its translation: CASSASPRSGRGGELFF.

In regard to this clone: This specimen includes other DNA sequences encoding the same CDR3. The chain uses TRBV30 and TRBJ1-2, with D perhaps matching TRBD1 (6 bases). This CDR3 is 13 amino acids long. Per germline, CDR1 GTSNPN and CDR2 SVGIG (reference sequence). Trimming took off 3 bases at V and 8 bases at J, with 16 bases between the two ends. CDR3 coding DNA: TGTGCCTGGAGCGGGGTGGAGGGGGGGGGCTACACCTTC. This codes for CAWSGVEGGGYTF.

The rearrangement joins TRBV6-1 to TRBJ1-2; TRBD1 aligns across 8 bases. CDR1 MNHNS and CDR2 SASEGT come from the germline V gene. The CDR3 has 15 amino acids. J was trimmed by 7 bases and V by 5 bases; bases with no gene match: 12. The CDR3 DNA reads TGTGCCAGCAGTCCCCTTTTTGCAGGGGGCACTGGCTACACCTTC. It codes for CASSPLFAGGTGYTF.

Only a few counts were recorded for this clone. The genes are TRBV27 and TRBJ2-3; 9 nucleotides align to TRBD2. V trimming: 1 base; J trimming: 3 bases; junction bases outside the gene matches: 5. The CDR3 covers 16 residues. CDR1 is MNHEY and CDR2 is SMNVEV in the germline V gene (reference sequence). CDR3 loop: CASSLFGGRATDTQYF. The CDR3 nucleotides read TGTGCCAGCAGTTTATTTGGCGGGAGGGCTACAGATACGCAGTATTTT.

CDR3 region: CASSRQVGGELFF. CDR3 nucleotides: TGTGCCAGCAGCCGACAAGTTGGCGGGGAGCTGTTTTTT. The gene calls are TRBV11-1 and TRBJ2-2; D is unclear. Germline lookup yields CDR1 SGHAT and CDR2 FQDESV (reference sequence). The CDR3 consists of 13 residues. V lost 5 bases and J 7 bases, leaving 11 bases between the germline ends.

The gene calls are TRBV27 and TRBJ2-1; 7 bases match TRBD2. Looked up from germline, CDR1 is MNHEY and CDR2 is SMNVEV (reference sequence). Trimming took 1 base from V and 9 from J; bases not matched to a gene: 12. This CDR3 comprises 16 residues. CDR3 sequence reads: CASSLFAGVGRGEQFF. CDR3 nucleotide sequence: TGTGCCAGCAGTTTATTTGCGGGAGTTGGTCGCGGTGAGCAGTTCTTC.

A few counts support this clone. V gene TRBV2 combines with J gene TRBJ2-7; perhaps D is TRBD1 or TRBD2 (5 bases each). The CDR3 contains 14 residues. In germline, CDR1 is SNHLY, CDR2 FYNNEI. The V end lost 4 bases, the J end lost 0 bases, and 10 bases lay between the germline ends. The CDR3 sequence: CASSGGRLSYEQYF. CDR3 DNA sequence: TGTGCCAGCAGTGGGGGACGGCTCTCCTACGAGCAGTACTTC.

The rearrangement links TRBV7-2 to TRBJ2-3, with 7 bases aligning to TRBD2. Germline assignment: CDR1 SGHTA and CDR2 FQGNSA. J lost 0 bases, V lost 1 base, and 7 bases had no gene match. CDR3 length: 17 amino acids. The CDR3 DNA reads TGTGCCAGCAGCTTAGATCGGCTAGCGGCAAGCACAGATACGCAGTATTTT. It specifies CASSLDRLAASTDTQYF.

The genes are TRBV10-3 and TRBJ2-7; D might be TRBD2 (5 bases). Germline assignment: CDR1 ENHRY and CDR2 SYGVKD. V was trimmed by 4 bases and J by 1 base, leaving 5 bases between them. This CDR3 region has 12 residues. CDR3 sequence reads: CAISGESYEQYF. CDR3 DNA sequence: TGTGCCATCAGTGGGGAGTCCTACGAGCAGTACTTC.

The chain combines TRBV6-8 with TRBJ2-7, with 8 nucleotides matching TRBD2. CDR3 length: 13 amino acids. Losses at the gene ends were 9 bases for V and 4 bases for J; bases not matched to a gene: 8. Germline assignment: CDR1 MNHGY and CDR2 SAAAGT. The CDR3 loop is CASERESSYEQYF. As DNA, the CDR3 is TGTGCCAGTGAGCGGGAGTCGAGTTACGAGCAGTACTTC.

This clone has a count of ten or more. The chain is built from TRBV27 and TRBJ2-5; TRBD1 matches 9 bases. This CDR3 has 14 residues. The junction had 9 bases not matched to a gene; V was cut back by 6 bases and J by 7 bases. CDR1 and CDR2 from the germline V gene are MNHEY and SMNVEV (reference sequence). The CDR3 nucleotides read TGTGCCAGCAGGGGGACAGGGCCTTGGGTGACCCAGTACTTC. Encoded protein: CASRGTGPWVTQYF.